These 3 T cell receptor beta chains were all obtained from the same sample, sequenced in a study of T cell repertoires in cytomegalovirus infection. In TCRdb, the reads were re-called with MiXCR into one record per CDR3 protein. Here the sample spans some 920,000 distinct CDR3 sequences, around 30% being singletons. Their specific antigens are unknown. Sequences were derived from cultured CD8+ T cells from PBMCs, sampled from culture after CMV antigen stimulation. These receptors all stem from a human donor in good health (CMV status not recorded). Some clones in this sample may be carry-over from other donors' samples.

The chain is built from TRBV6-6 and TRBJ1-1; no definite D call. CDR1 and CDR2 from the germline V gene are MNHNY and SVGAGI (reference sequence). CDR3 length: 13 amino acids. Trimming cost V 8 bases and J 8 bases, with 18 bases left between them. CDR3 residues: CASQHLWLEEAFF. In DNA, the CDR3 is TGTGCCAGCCAACATCTGTGGTTAGAGGAAGCTTTCTTT.

In its sample, this clonotype was seen a few times. The chain uses TRBV2 and TRBJ2-1, with a weak D call TRBD2 (5 bases). Germline V gene sequence: CDR1 SNHLY, CDR2 FYNNEI. This CDR3 spans 18 amino acids. Trimming cost V 1 base and J 3 bases, with 19 bases left between them. This chain's CDR3 is CASSEVGWEQVNYNEQFF. CDR3 DNA sequence: TGTGCCAGCAGTGAAGTGGGCTGGGAGCAAGTTAACTACAATGAGCAGTTCTTC.

The chain uses TRBV12-3 or TRBV12-4 and TRBJ2-7; TRBD2 might be the D (6 bases). This CDR3 comprises 14 residues. The ends were cut back, 5 bases at V and 7 bases at J, with 18 bases in the middle. The CDR3 nucleotides read TGTGCCAGCAGTCGAAGCGGACTGGCGGGAGAGCAGTACGTC. Translation gives CASSRSGLAGEQYV.